This is a list of T cell receptor beta chains from one sample in a study of blood T cell repertoires in COVID-19. Profiled with immunoSEQ multiplex PCR; TCRdb holds only in-frame clones, not every one. The sample holds about 260,000 clones, roughly four fifths seen once. The sequenced sample consisted of peripheral blood. These receptors all stem from a woman aged 45-59 years who had recovered from COVID-19. The CDR3 runs from the conserved cysteine through the conserved F or W.

v_call	j_call	cdr3_aa
TRBV18	TRBJ2-5	CASSPERGQYF
TRBV28	TRBJ1-1	CASSTTDRGAGNTEAFF
TRBV27	TRBJ1-2	CASSPGGQNYGYTF
TRBV4-3	TRBJ1-6	CASSQDPSINNSPLHF
TRBV3-1/TRBV3-2	TRBJ2-6	CASSQEALAPGANVLTF
TRBV5-1	TRBJ1-6	CASTISGGRNSPLHF
TRBV18	TRBJ1-4	CASADRDGEKLFF
TRBV9	TRBJ2-3	CASSPTSGGGTDTQYF
TRBV18	TRBJ2-6	CASSPRSGTDYSGANVLTF
TRBV9	TRBJ2-1	CASSSRDYNEQFF
TRBV6-2/TRBV6-3	TRBJ1-2	CASSYSSPGQGIGYTF
TRBV5-1	TRBJ2-5	CASSLLAGGLQETQYF
TRBV15	TRBJ2-5	CATSRGLTGLAGAETQYF
TRBV6-7	TRBJ2-1	CASSYWGGTYNEQFF
TRBV6-4	TRBJ2-7	CASSGGLASYEQYF
TRBV7-2	TRBJ2-7	CASSRGGSSYEQYF
TRBV2	TRBJ1-1	CASSEDRTVEAFF
TRBV5-1	TRBJ2-5	CASSLSQGSYQETQYF
TRBV4-3	TRBJ2-7	CASSQVNTGLTYEQYF
TRBV9	TRBJ2-1	CASSVGGGINEQFF
TRBV7-2	TRBJ2-7	CASSIGGSGYEQYF
TRBV4-3	TRBJ1-1	CASSQDVFAAGATEAFF
TRBV7-2	TRBJ1-1	CASSPGVGTEAFF
TRBV11-2	TRBJ1-1	CASSLVLSDTEAFF
TRBV25-1	TRBJ2-7	CASSEVGQGGYEQYF
TRBV11-2	TRBJ2-1	CASSLAGRISDEQFF
TRBV12-3/TRBV12-4	TRBJ2-6	CASILGGANVLTF